This T cell receptor (beta chain) was obtained from a study of Ad26.COV2.S vaccination and SARS-CoV-2 variants. Whole-study context: A COV1001 Ad26.COV2.S trial-arm participant provided the sample. Intramuscular Ad26.COV2.S at 5x10^10 or 1x10^11 viral particles. Notes on the study in general: Total T cell responses may have been underestimated by the TCR breadth and depth analyses. Considerable breadth of spike-specific CD8+ and CD4+ T cell responses has reportedly been documented following vaccination.

Indicated treatment: roughly 18 received Ad26.COV2.S at low or high dose, single or two shots; about 5 received placebo; per-sample allocation not given. The samples date from day 63 after the first vaccine or placebo injection. The method was immunoSEQ multiplex PCR; TCRdb's version includes in-frame clones alone and lacks a portion of them. The sample contains roughly 680,000 clones, about 90% of which appear only once. As regards this clone: The antigen is not known.

V dropped 0 bases and J dropped 4 bases, with 12 bases sitting between them. Germline V CDR1 and CDR2: MGHRA, YSYEKL. The CDR3 consists of 16 residues. V is TRBV4-1 and J is TRBJ2-2; no definite D call. The source is a person aged 18 to 65 who received the Ad26.COV2.S COVID-19 vaccine or a placebo. Specimen: peripheral blood, collected in a trial of Ad26.COV2.S vaccine versus placebo. Here the CDR3 reads CASSQESEWATGELFF. DNA of the CDR3: TGCGCCAGCAGCCAAGAGTCGGAGTGGGCCACCGGGGAGCTGTTTTTT.